A selection of T cell receptor beta chains follows, all from one sample in a study of blood T cell repertoires in COVID-19. TCRdb's copy holds only in-frame clones and misses some; the assay was immunoSEQ multiplex PCR. The sample has about 64,000 clones, more than 65% seen once; the top ten hold approximately 5.6%. The source material was peripheral blood. The source of these receptors is a woman aged 60-75 years with acute or convalescent COVID-19. Each CDR3 is given with its conserved first and last residue. D genes are given only for firm matches. Some rows mark clone size as missing; the rest say once, few, many or name a class of expanded clone.

TRBV18	TRBJ2-7	.	.	TGTGCCAGCTCACCACCTACCAGGGCAGGCGAGCAGTACTTC	CASSPPTRAGEQYF
TRBV18	TRBJ1-1	TRBD1	.	TGTGCCAGCTCACGGACTTATCAGGGGGCAAGTTACACTGAAGCTTTCTTT	CASSRTYQGASYTEAFF
TRBV9	TRBJ1-5	.	few	TGTGCCATCTATCAGCCCCAGCATTTT	CAIYQPQHF
TRBV9	TRBJ2-3	.	.	TGTGCCAGCAGCCCAACAGGGGGGGCTCAGGATACGCAGTATTTT	CASSPTGGAQDTQYF
TRBV3-1/TRBV3-2	TRBJ1-2	.	once	TGTGCCAGCAGCGCCGGAGCAATAAACTATGGCTACACCTTC	CASSAGAINYGYTF
TRBV19	TRBJ1-1	TRBD1	few	TGTGCCAGTAGTATTCCACAGGGGAGGAACACTGAAGCTTTCTTT	CASSIPQGRNTEAFF
TRBV4-2	TRBJ2-7	TRBD2	.	TGTGCCAGCAGCCAAGTTCAGGCGGGGGGTCGTCTCGAGCAGTACTTC	CASSQVQAGGRLEQYF
TRBV5-1	TRBJ1-1	.	.	TGCGCCAGCAGCTTAGGGGTGAACACTGAAGCTTTCTTT	CASSLGVNTEAFF
TRBV7-9	TRBJ1-1	.	once	TGTGCCAGCAGCTTAGCGGCAGAACCGACGGGAACTGAAGCTTTCTTT	CASSLAAEPTGTEAFF
TRBV15	TRBJ1-1	.	.	TGTGCCACCAGCAGAGATTGGGCCCTCGGGAACACTGAAGCTTTCTTT	CATSRDWALGNTEAFF
TRBV6-5	TRBJ1-5	TRBD1	.	TGTGCCAGCAGCAAGGCAGGGGGCGGCAATCAGCCCCAGCATTTT	CASSKAGGGNQPQHF
TRBV10-3	TRBJ1-3	.	.	TGTGCCATCAGGCCCACAGGGAACTCTGGAAACACCATATATTTT	CAIRPTGNSGNTIYF
TRBV7-9	TRBJ2-3	.	.	TGTGCCAGCAGCCTTATAAGCACAGATACGCAGTATTTT	CASSLISTDTQYF
TRBV5-1	TRBJ2-5	TRBD2	.	TGCGCCAGCAGTTCGGGACTCCGGGAGGGACAAGAGACCCAGTACTTC	CASSSGLREGQETQYF
TRBV5-1	TRBJ2-5	.	.	TGCGCCAGCACTACTAGCCTCGGGGAGACCCAGTACTTC	CASTTSLGETQYF
TRBV4-1	TRBJ1-2	TRBD1	.	TGCGCCAGCAGCCAAGTCGGGATAGACAGGGACTATGGCTACACCTTC	CASSQVGIDRDYGYTF
TRBV27	TRBJ2-3	TRBD2	once	TGTGCCAGCAGGGCGGGGGGAAGGAGCACAGATACGCAGTATTTT	CASRAGGRSTDTQYF
TRBV10-1	TRBJ2-3	TRBD1	.	TGCGCCAGCAGTGTGGGACAGGGGACAGATACGCAGTATTTT	CASSVGQGTDTQYF
TRBV7-9	TRBJ2-6	.	.	TGTGCCAGCAGCTTAGGGGGCTTGAGCTCTGGGGCCAACGTCCTGACTTTC	CASSLGGLSSGANVLTF
TRBV6-5	TRBJ2-2	TRBD2	.	TGTGCCAGCAGTTACAGAGCGGGGGCCATCACCGGGGAGCTGTTTTTT	CASSYRAGAITGELFF
TRBV19	TRBJ1-2	TRBD1	.	TGTGCCAGTGGGACAGGGGGCAAGTATGGCTACACCTTC	CASGTGGKYGYTF
TRBV11-2	TRBJ1-1	.	.	TGTGCCAGCAGCTTACGGGCGGGGTACACTGAAGCTTTCTTT	CASSLRAGYTEAFF
TRBV27	TRBJ2-3	TRBD2	.	TGTGCCAGCAGTCTGCAGCGGGGGCCCCGAGATACGCAGTATTTT	CASSLQRGPRDTQYF
TRBV5-1	TRBJ1-1	TRBD1	.	TGCGCCAGCAGCTTGATGCAGGGGGCAAACACTGAAGCTTTCTTT	CASSLMQGANTEAFF
TRBV29-1	TRBJ1-1	TRBD1	.	TGCAGCGTTGAAGGGACAGGGTTGACCCAAGCTTTCTTT	CSVEGTGLTQAFF
TRBV11-1	TRBJ2-3	.	.	TGTGCCAGCAGCTTATGGGAGAACACAGATACGCAGTATTTT	CASSLWENTDTQYF
TRBV30	TRBJ1-1	TRBD1	once	TGTGCCTGGACCGAGACAGGGTCTGAAGCTTTCTTT	CAWTETGSEAFF
TRBV19	TRBJ1-3	.	.	TGTGCCAGTAGTATAGACTCGGGAACCGGAAACACCATATATTTT	CASSIDSGTGNTIYF
TRBV18	TRBJ1-6	.	.	TGTGCCAGCTCACCACAGAAAATCGGGTCGGCCTATAATTCACCCCTCCACTTT	CASSPQKIGSAYNSPLHF
TRBV6-5	TRBJ1-5	.	.	TGTGCCAGCTCAAACGGGAGGGGTGCGCATCAGCCCCAGCATTTT	CASSNGRGAHQPQHF
TRBV9	TRBJ2-3	.	.	TGTGCCAGCGGCCCCAGCACAGATACGCAGTATTTT	CASGPSTDTQYF
TRBV2	TRBJ2-6	TRBD1	.	TGTGCCAGCCCACAGGGGGCGGGTGGGGCCAACGTCCTGACTTTC	CASPQGAGGANVLTF
TRBV2	TRBJ2-3	TRBD2	few	TGTGCCAGCAGTGTGACTAGCGGGGGCGCACGAGGTACGCAGTATTTT	CASSVTSGGARGTQYF
TRBV27	TRBJ1-1	.	.	TGTGCCAGCAGTCCCAAGGCCCCCCCAGGGCACACTGAAGCTTTCTTT	CASSPKAPPGHTEAFF
TRBV4-1	TRBJ1-2	.	.	TGCGCCAGCAGCCAAGGGCCCTTTACTAACTATGGCTACACCTTC	CASSQGPFTNYGYTF
TRBV11-2	TRBJ2-7	.	.	TGTGCCAGCAGCCCACGCACGTACAGATCCTACGAGCAGTACTTC	CASSPRTYRSYEQYF
TRBV6-5	TRBJ1-5	.	.	TGTGCCAGCAGTATGAGAGGTGACAATCAGCCCCAGCATTTT	CASSMRGDNQPQHF
TRBV6-5	TRBJ2-7	.	.	TGTGCCAGCAGTTACCAGGGAAGCTCCTACGAGCAGTACTTC	CASSYQGSSYEQYF
TRBV18	TRBJ2-1	.	.	TGTGCCAGCTCACCAAAAGGAGACTCCTACAATGAGCAGTTCTTC	CASSPKGDSYNEQFF
TRBV7-8	TRBJ1-1	.	few	TGTGCCACCTCGGGTTGGGTAGACACTGAAGCTTTCTTT	CATSGWVDTEAFF
TRBV18	TRBJ1-2	.	.	TGTGCCAGCTCACCACTCCCAGGCAACTATGGCTACACCTTC	CASSPLPGNYGYTF
TRBV30	TRBJ1-1	.	.	TGTGCCTGGATCCGCACGAGGCAAATGAACACTGAAGCTTTCTTT	CAWIRTRQMNTEAFF
TRBV21-1	TRBJ2-7	.	.	TGTGCCAGCGGCCCTGGACAGGGTATCTACGAGCAGTACTTC	CASGPGQGIYEQYF
TRBV6-6	TRBJ2-5	TRBD2	.	TGTGCCAGCAGGGGAACTAGCGGGGGGTACCAAGAGACCCAGTACTTC	CASRGTSGGYQETQYF
TRBV9	TRBJ1-6	TRBD1	.	TGTGCCAGCAGTTTAACCGGGACAGATAATTCACCCCTCCACTTT	CASSLTGTDNSPLHF
TRBV7-7	TRBJ2-5	.	.	TGTGCCAGCAGTCCCAGGGGTAGTTTAGAGACCCAGTACTTC	CASSPRGSLETQYF
TRBV6-5	TRBJ1-5	.	.	TGTGCCAGCAGTCCTAGACGTTATCAGCCCCAGCATTTT	CASSPRRYQPQHF
TRBV19	TRBJ2-5	TRBD2	.	TGTGCCAGTAGCGTCTGGAGTGGCGGACTAGCGGAACAAGAGACCCAGTACTTC	CASSVWSGGLAEQETQYF
TRBV19	TRBJ2-3	TRBD1	.	TGTGCCAGTAGTCGGGACAGGGGAACAGATACGCAGTATTTT	CASSRDRGTDTQYF
TRBV24-1	TRBJ2-7	.	.	TGTGCCACCAGTGATTCGAGAACAACAGGCGAGCAGTACTTC	CATSDSRTTGEQYF